These T cell receptor beta chains were read from a single sample in a study of T cells in Graves' hyperthyroidism and ophthalmopathy. From the multiplex PCR reads, TCRdb called clonotypes with MiXCR, one entry per CDR3 protein. The sample has under 750,000 distinct CDR3 sequences, around 20% seen once. The sequencing sample was made of blood. The receptors derive from a woman aged 45-59 years with Graves' hyperthyroidism that later progressed to Graves' ophthalmopathy. Each CDR3 is given with its conserved first and last residue. Each record gives: clone size, V gene, D gene, CDR3 length, J gene, CDR3 protein, CDR3 DNA. D genes are given only for firm matches. A clone size is listed for some rows: how often the clone was seen (once, few, many), or a class if it is expanded.

clone size: .; V gene: TRBV6-1; D gene: TRBD1; CDR3 length: 16; J gene: TRBJ1-4; CDR3 protein: CASSIWDRATNEKLFF; CDR3 DNA: TGTGCCAGCAGTATTTGGGACAGAGCAACTAATGAAAAACTGTTTTTT
clone size: many; V gene: TRBV20-1; D gene: .; CDR3 length: 14; J gene: TRBJ1-1; CDR3 protein: CSAIAVTVVAEAFF; CDR3 DNA: TGCAGTGCGATAGCGGTTACGGTGGTCGCTGAAGCTTTCTTT
clone size: many; V gene: TRBV14; D gene: .; CDR3 length: 14; J gene: TRBJ2-7; CDR3 protein: CASSPGASPWEQYF; CDR3 DNA: TGTGCCAGCAGCCCTGGGGCTAGTCCCTGGGAGCAGTACTTC
clone size: .; V gene: TRBV20-1; D gene: .; CDR3 length: 12; J gene: TRBJ2-7; CDR3 protein: CSAIWPDHEQYF; CDR3 DNA: TGCAGTGCTATTTGGCCCGACCACGAGCAGTACTTC
clone size: .; V gene: TRBV6-1; D gene: .; CDR3 length: 15; J gene: TRBJ1-4; CDR3 protein: CASHPTGRSEEKLFF; CDR3 DNA: TGTGCCAGCCACCCGACGGGACGGAGTGAAGAAAAACTGTTTTTT
clone size: many; V gene: TRBV5-1; D gene: TRBD1; CDR3 length: 16; J gene: TRBJ1-1; CDR3 protein: CASSLAGQGMNTEAFF; CDR3 DNA: TGCGCCAGCAGCTTGGCGGGACAGGGAATGAACACTGAAGCTTTCTTT
clone size: few; V gene: TRBV6-1; D gene: TRBD1; CDR3 length: 16; J gene: TRBJ1-5; CDR3 protein: CASRSSPRGSNQPQHF; CDR3 DNA: TGTGCCAGCAGATCCTCCCCCAGGGGGAGCAATCAGCCCCAGCATTTT
clone size: .; V gene: TRBV27; D gene: TRBD1; CDR3 length: 14; J gene: TRBJ2-7; CDR3 protein: CASRTPGQLYEQYF; CDR3 DNA: TGTGCCAGCAGGACTCCGGGACAGCTCTACGAGCAGTACTTC
clone size: .; V gene: TRBV11-2; D gene: TRBD2; CDR3 length: 17; J gene: TRBJ2-5; CDR3 protein: CASSLPRTSGGQETQYF; CDR3 DNA: TGTGCCAGCAGCTTACCACGGACTAGCGGCGGACAAGAGACCCAGTACTTC
clone size: .; V gene: TRBV25-1; D gene: .; CDR3 length: 13; J gene: TRBJ1-2; CDR3 protein: CASSGSGTYGYTF; CDR3 DNA: TGTGCCAGCAGTGGGTCCGGGACATATGGCTACACCTTC
clone size: many; V gene: TRBV27; D gene: TRBD2; CDR3 length: 14; J gene: TRBJ2-7; CDR3 protein: CASSSPGLAGEQYF; CDR3 DNA: TGTGCCAGCAGTTCACCGGGACTAGCGGGCGAGCAGTACTTC
clone size: many; V gene: TRBV27; D gene: .; CDR3 length: 15; J gene: TRBJ2-1; CDR3 protein: CASRDGTVPYNEQFF; CDR3 DNA: TGTGCCAGCAGAGACGGGACGGTGCCTTACAATGAGCAGTTCTTC
clone size: .; V gene: TRBV5-1; D gene: TRBD1; CDR3 length: 16; J gene: TRBJ1-2; CDR3 protein: CASSLAEGTGQRGYTF; CDR3 DNA: TGCGCCAGCAGCTTGGCCGAGGGGACAGGGCAAAGGGGCTACACCTTC
clone size: few; V gene: TRBV5-1; D gene: .; CDR3 length: 16; J gene: TRBJ2-7; CDR3 protein: CASSLGASSNSYEQYF; CDR3 DNA: TGCGCCAGCAGCTTGGGGGCCAGCTCGAACTCCTACGAGCAGTACTTC
clone size: .; V gene: TRBV2; D gene: .; CDR3 length: 15; J gene: TRBJ2-7; CDR3 protein: CASSQGHRDSYEQYF; CDR3 DNA: TGTGCCAGCAGTCAGGGACACCGAGACTCCTACGAGCAGTACTTC
clone size: few; V gene: TRBV7-3; D gene: .; CDR3 length: 15; J gene: TRBJ1-2; CDR3 protein: CASSTDRGPVSGYTF; CDR3 DNA: TGTGCCAGCAGCACGGACAGAGGCCCGGTCTCTGGCTACACCTTC
clone size: few; V gene: TRBV11-2; D gene: TRBD2; CDR3 length: 19; J gene: TRBJ2-1; CDR3 protein: CASSQARGLAGGASDEQFF; CDR3 DNA: TGTGCCAGCAGCCAAGCCAGGGGCCTAGCGGGGGGGGCGAGTGATGAGCAGTTCTTC
clone size: many; V gene: TRBV20-1; D gene: .; CDR3 length: 15; J gene: TRBJ2-1; CDR3 protein: CSAPDGGSSYNEQFF; CDR3 DNA: TGCAGTGCCCCAGACGGGGGAAGCTCCTACAATGAGCAGTTCTTC